The 17 T cell receptor beta chains presented below share a single source sample, sequenced in a study of OX40 agonist ivuxolimab in advanced cancers. Only in-frame clones appear in the TCRdb table, and some are missing; sequencing was by immunoSEQ multiplex PCR. In the table there are 75,000 to 80,000 clones, about 86% of which are singletons. The sequenced sample was CD4+ or CD8+ T cells sorted from blood, obtained in a trial of the OX40 agonist ivuxolimab. The receptors shown here come from an adult with an advanced solid tumor such as melanoma, head and neck, liver or kidney cancer.

The chain joins TRBV7-6 to TRBJ1-1; possibly TRBD1 for D (6 bases). The CDR3 is made up of 18 amino acids. Germline lookup yields CDR1 SGHVS and CDR2 FNYEAQ. Trimming shortened V by 1 base and J by 0 bases, and 18 bases separated the two germline ends. In DNA, the CDR3 is TGTGCCAGCAGCTTAGTTGTGCAGGGGACGACTATGAACACTGAAGCTTTCTTT. It encodes CASSLVVQGTTMNTEAFF.

A single count supports this clone. The chain joins TRBV13 to TRBJ1-1; D call uncertain. This CDR3 is 15 amino acids long. In germline, CDR1 is PRHDT, CDR2 FYEKMQ (reference sequence). Trimming removed 5 bases at V and 1 base at J, with 14 bases between. DNA for the CDR3: TGTGCCAGCAGCCGCACCTATTCGGGGAACACTGAAGCTTTCTTT. Its protein is CASSRTYSGNTEAFF.

V usage is TRBV30 and J usage is TRBJ2-2; D gene unclear. Germline CDR1 and CDR2: GTSNPN and SVGIG (reference sequence). V lost 2 bases to trimming and J lost 0 bases, with 10 bases between them. The CDR3 runs to 15 residues. The CDR3 is CAWSRETANTGELFF. The CDR3 DNA is TGTGCCTGGAGTCGAGAGACGGCGAACACCGGGGAGCTGTTTTTT.

The rearrangement links TRBV5-1 to TRBJ1-1; weak D call: TRBD1 (5 bases). V shed 5 bases and J shed 1 base, with 15 bases lying between them. The germline V gene has CDR1 SGHRS and CDR2 YFSETQ. The CDR3 runs 15 residues. CDR3 coding DNA: TGCGCCAGCAGGGGCGGGGTCCAGGGGAACACTGAAGCTTTCTTT. Protein sequence: CASRGGVQGNTEAFF. The variable domain in full, completed from reference TRBV5-1 and TRBJ1-1, reads KAGVTQTPRYLIKTRGQQVTLSCSPISGHRSVSWYQQTPGQGLQFLFEYFSETQRNKGNFPGRFSGRQFSNSRSEMNVSTLELGDSALYLCASRGGVQGNTEAFFGQGTRLTVV.

The rearrangement joins TRBV5-1 to TRBJ2-1; D not certain. The germline gives CDR1 SGHRS, CDR2 YFSETQ. The CDR3 loop spans 16 amino acids. The V end lost 0 bases, the J end lost 0 bases, and 10 bases lay between the germline ends. The CDR3 is CASSLAAVSSYNEQFF. CDR3 nucleotide sequence: TGCGCCAGCAGCTTGGCCGCAGTGAGCTCCTACAATGAGCAGTTCTTC.

The chain combines TRBV7-9 with TRBJ2-3, with 7 bases identical to TRBD1. The length of the CDR3 is 17 residues. Germline assignment: CDR1 SEHNR and CDR2 FQNEAQ (reference sequence). V gave up 5 bases and J gave up 1 base; unmatched junction bases: 12. This CDR3 reads CASSPYHRGGGTDTQYF. The CDR3 DNA is TGTGCCAGCAGCCCGTACCACAGGGGTGGGGGCACAGATACGCAGTATTTT.

This chain uses TRBV29-1 with TRBJ1-1; tentative D call: TRBD1 (6 bases). With 1 base removed from V and 4 bases from J, the gap between germline ends came to 13 bases. The CDR3 covers 14 residues. CDR1 and CDR2 (germline): SQVTM, ANQGSEA. CDR3 residues: CSVEGRRGTTEAFF. The CDR3 DNA reads as TGCAGCGTTGAAGGGAGAAGGGGGACCACTGAAGCTTTCTTT.

The gene calls are TRBV27 and TRBJ1-1; D unresolved. Germline V gene sequence: CDR1 MNHEY, CDR2 SMNVEV (reference sequence). The length of the CDR3 is 13 residues. With 2 bases removed from V and 3 bases from J, the gap between germline ends came to 7 bases. This chain's CDR3 is CASSLAEYTEAFF. CDR3 nucleotide sequence: TGTGCCAGCAGTTTAGCTGAATACACTGAAGCTTTCTTT.

This chain connects TRBV28 to TRBJ1-4; 7 bases map to TRBD1. The V gene's germline CDR1 is MDHEN and CDR2 SYDVKM. V lost 8 bases, J lost 7 bases, and 7 bases stayed unmatched. This CDR3 has 13 amino acids. CDR3 DNA sequence: TGTGCCAGCGAGGCCGGGACAGTTGAAAAACTGTTTTTT. Its protein is CASEAGTVEKLFF.

The rearrangement links TRBV7-3 to TRBJ1-1, with 7 bases that match TRBD1. CDR1 is SGHTA and CDR2 is FQGTGA in the germline V gene. The CDR3 sequence is 15 residues long. J gave up 0 bases and V 6 bases, and 7 bases lay outside the gene matches. The CDR3: CASRPLQGLNTEAFF. CDR3 DNA sequence: TGTGCCAGCAGGCCCCTACAGGGGTTGAACACTGAAGCTTTCTTT.

This clone showed up just a few times. The gene calls are TRBV28 and TRBJ1-1; D unclear. The germline V gene has CDR1 MDHEN and CDR2 SYDVKM. Trimming pared 5 bases from V and 7 bases from J, leaving 17 bases between. The CDR3 is 14 residues long. The DNA of the CDR3 is TGTGCCAGCAGTGGCGGCAGCAGGTGGGGTGAAGCTTTCTTT. It specifies CASSGGSRWGEAFF.

The chain links TRBV6-5 to TRBJ1-3; the D gene is possibly TRBD1 (5 bases). CDR3 length equals 14 residues. Trimming cost V 7 bases and J 2 bases, with 12 bases left between them. Germline V lookup: CDR1 MNHEY, CDR2 SVGAGI. This CDR3 is CASTSPGTGNTIYF. Written as DNA, the CDR3 is TGTGCCAGCACGTCCCCAGGGACTGGAAACACCATATATTTT.

For the CDR3, the DNA is TGTGCCAGCAGCTTGGCGGGACGGGTCAACGAGCAGTACTTC. Translating it yields CASSLAGRVNEQYF. The chain recombines TRBV5-5 with TRBJ2-7, with D perhaps being TRBD1 or TRBD2 (5 bases each). The CDR3 consists of 14 residues. Germline V gene sequence: CDR1 SGHKS, CDR2 YYEKEE (reference sequence). The V gene lost 0 bases and the J gene lost 5 bases, with 12 bases spanning the gap. Full variable domain (outside the CDR3, taken from reference TRBV5-5 and TRBJ2-7): DAGVTQSPTHLIKTRGQQVTLRCSPISGHKSVSWYQQVLGQGPQFIFQYYEKEERGRGNFPDRFSARQFPNYSSELNVNALLLGDSALYLCASSLAGRVNEQYFGPGTRLTVT.

The rearrangement links TRBV4-1 to TRBJ1-4; perhaps TRBD1 as D (5 bases). Trimming pared 1 base from V and 0 bases from J, leaving 12 bases between. CDR1 is MGHRA, CDR2 YSYEKL, per germline. The CDR3 runs 17 residues. The CDR3 sequence is CASSQVARGTTNEKLFF. DNA of the CDR3: TGCGCCAGCAGCCAAGTAGCCCGGGGCACAACTAATGAAAAACTGTTTTTT.

V usage is TRBV30 and J usage is TRBJ2-7; 8 nucleotides align to TRBD2. J was trimmed by 4 bases and V by 3 bases; bases with no gene match: 11. Germline lookup yields CDR1 GTSNPN and CDR2 SVGIG (reference sequence). There are 15 residues in the CDR3. The CDR3 nucleotides read TGTGCCTGGAGCGGGGGGGGCGCAAATGGGTACGAGCAGTACTTC. The encoded protein is CAWSGGGANGYEQYF.

This clone showed up many times. The chain links TRBV5-1 to TRBJ1-1; TRBD1 agrees at 8 bases. This CDR3 has 15 residues. Trimming at V came to 8 bases and at J to 1 base, leaving 10 bases not matched to a gene. Germline V gene data show CDR1 as SGHRS and CDR2 as YFSETQ. The DNA of the CDR3 is TGCGCCAGTAGACACGGGGACAGGTCGAACACTGAAGCTTTCTTT. Translated, it gives CASRHGDRSNTEAFF.

The chain joins TRBV19 to TRBJ2-6, with D perhaps matching TRBD1 or TRBD2 (6 bases each). Germline V CDR1 and CDR2: LNHDA, SQIVND (reference sequence). The CDR3 length is 16 residues. Trimming pared 6 bases from V and 3 bases from J, leaving 15 bases between. CDR3 amino acids: CASSVGGFGGANVLTF. The CDR3 coding sequence is TGTGCCAGTAGCGTGGGGGGCTTCGGTGGGGCCAACGTCCTGACTTTC. Together with reference TRBV19 and TRBJ2-6, the CDR3 gives the full variable domain: DGGITQSPKYLFRKEGQNVTLSCEQNLNHDAMYWYRQDPGQGLRLIYYSQIVNDFQKGDIAEGYSVSREKKESFPLTVTSAQKNPTAFYLCASSVGGFGGANVLTFGAGSRLTVL.